This T cell receptor beta chain was documented in a study of T cell responses to AZD1222 COVID-19 vaccine. Study-wide context: Some second doses came at about 4 weeks and others at about 12 weeks; these were pooled.

The V gene's germline CDR1 is SGHRS and CDR2 YFSETQ. The CDR3 has 17 amino acids. With 0 bases clipped from V and 3 bases from J, the junction kept 6 bases outside the gene matches. Overall study results and limits: After two AZD1222 doses, spike-specific TCR breadth and depth rose versus day 0. Donors were mostly white British, more females; clonal diversity possibly underestimated.

Assay: immunoSEQ multiplex PCR; the TCRdb copy retains only in-frame clones and omits some. The profile shows some 84,000 clones, approximately 88% of them singletons. In regard to this clone: Antigen unknown.

This rearrangement joins TRBV5-1 to TRBJ2-2, with 9 bases aligning to TRBD1. The sequencing used peripheral blood, collected on day 0 of AZD1222 vaccination. This receptor was obtained from an adult in good health. This chain's CDR3 is CASSLALTGGDTGELFF. The CDR3 DNA reads as TGCGCCAGCAGCTTGGCTCTCACAGGGGGCGACACCGGGGAGCTGTTTTTT.